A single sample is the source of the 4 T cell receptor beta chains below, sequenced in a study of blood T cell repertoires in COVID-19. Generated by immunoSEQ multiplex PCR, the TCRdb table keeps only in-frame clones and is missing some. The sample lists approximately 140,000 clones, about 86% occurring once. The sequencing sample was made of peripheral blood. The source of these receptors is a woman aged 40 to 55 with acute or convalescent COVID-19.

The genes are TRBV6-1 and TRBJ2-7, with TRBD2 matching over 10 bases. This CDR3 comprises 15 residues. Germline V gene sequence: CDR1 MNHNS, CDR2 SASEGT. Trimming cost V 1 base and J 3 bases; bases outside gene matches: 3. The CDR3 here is CASSEVAGGYYEQYF. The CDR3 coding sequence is TGTGCCAGCAGTGAAGTAGCGGGGGGTTACTACGAGCAGTACTTC.

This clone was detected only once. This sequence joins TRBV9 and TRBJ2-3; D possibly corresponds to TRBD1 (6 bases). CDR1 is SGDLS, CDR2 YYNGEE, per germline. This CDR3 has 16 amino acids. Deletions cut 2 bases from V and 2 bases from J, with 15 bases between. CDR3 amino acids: CASSVRWDIATDTQYF. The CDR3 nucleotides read TGTGCCAGCAGCGTCCGGTGGGACATCGCCACAGATACGCAGTATTTT.

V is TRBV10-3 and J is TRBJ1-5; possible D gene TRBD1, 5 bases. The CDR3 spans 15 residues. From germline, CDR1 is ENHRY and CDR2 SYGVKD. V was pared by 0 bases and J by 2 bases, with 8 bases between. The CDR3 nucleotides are TGTGCCATCAGTGAGTCGGGGGGACGCAATCAGCCCCAGCATTTT. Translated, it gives CAISESGGRNQPQHF.

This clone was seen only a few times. The CDR3 here is CASRTDSSGNTIYF. The CDR3 DNA reads TGTGCCAGCAGGACCGACAGCTCTGGAAACACCATATATTTT. The J gene is TRBJ1-3, the V gene TRBV7-9; TRBD1 might be the D (5 bases). CDR3 length: 14 amino acids. The V gene's germline CDR1 is SEHNR and CDR2 FQNEAQ (reference sequence). V was trimmed by 6 bases and J by 0 bases, leaving 9 bases between them. Based on the CDR3 plus reference TRBV7-9 and TRBJ1-3, the full variable domain is DTGVSQNPRHKITKRGQNVTFRCDPISEHNRLYWYRQTLGQGPEFLTYFQNEAQLEKSRLLSDRFSAERPKGSFSTLEIQRTEQGDSAMYLCASRTDSSGNTIYFGEGSWLTVV.